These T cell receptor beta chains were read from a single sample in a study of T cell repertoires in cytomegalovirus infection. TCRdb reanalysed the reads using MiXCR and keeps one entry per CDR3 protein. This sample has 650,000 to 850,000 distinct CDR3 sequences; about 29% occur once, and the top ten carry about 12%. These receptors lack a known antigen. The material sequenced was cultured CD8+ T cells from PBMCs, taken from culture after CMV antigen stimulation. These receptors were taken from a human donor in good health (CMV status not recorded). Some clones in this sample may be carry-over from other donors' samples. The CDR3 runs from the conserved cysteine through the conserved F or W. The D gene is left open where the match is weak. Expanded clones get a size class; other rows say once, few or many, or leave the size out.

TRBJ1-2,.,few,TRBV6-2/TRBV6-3,CASSYEDTDNYGYTF,TGTGCCAGCAGTTACGAGGACACCGATAACTATGGCTACACCTTC
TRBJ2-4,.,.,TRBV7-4,CASSSVLNWAKNIQYF,TGTGCCAGCAGCTCGGTCCTGAACTGGGCCAAAAACATTCAGTACTTC
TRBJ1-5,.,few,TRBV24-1,CATSDSGGHQHF,TGTGCCACCAGTGATTCAGGCGGACACCAGCATTTT
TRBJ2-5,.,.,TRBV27,CASSSRGARQTQYF,TGTGCCAGCTCATCTCGGGGGGCCCGCCAGACCCAGTACTTC
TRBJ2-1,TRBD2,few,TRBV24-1,CATSLAGGYNEQFF,TGTGCCACCAGTCTAGCGGGGGGCTACAATGAGCAGTTCTTC
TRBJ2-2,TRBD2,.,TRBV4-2,CASSHRTSGGPNTGELFF,TGTGCCAGCAGCCATCGGACTAGCGGGGGCCCCAACACCGGGGAGCTGTTTTTT
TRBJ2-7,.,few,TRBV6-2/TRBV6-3,CASSYSHNSYEQYF,TGTGCCAGCAGTTACTCACACAACTCCTACGAGCAGTACTTC
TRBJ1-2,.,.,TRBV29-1,CSVEGRSRYYGYTF,TGCAGCGTTGAGGGCAGGTCTCGCTACTATGGCTACACCTTC
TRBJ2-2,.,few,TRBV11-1,CATPGLGNTGELFF,TGTGCCACCCCGGGACTGGGTAACACCGGGGAGCTGTTTTTT
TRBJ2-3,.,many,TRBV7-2,CASSHRARSTDTQYF,TGTGCCAGCAGCCATAGGGCCCGTAGCACAGATACGCAGTATTTT
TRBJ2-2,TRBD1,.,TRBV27,CASTLRDRATGELFF,TGTGCCAGCACCTTGAGGGACAGGGCCACCGGGGAGCTGTTTTTT
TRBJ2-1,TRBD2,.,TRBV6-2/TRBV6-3,CASSFGIGGNEQFF,TGTGCCAGCAGTTTTGGGATCGGGGGGAATGAGCAGTTCTTC
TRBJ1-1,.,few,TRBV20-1,CSARGGAGTEAFF,TGCAGTGCTAGAGGGGGGGCGGGGACTGAAGCTTTCTTT
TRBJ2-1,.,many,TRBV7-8,CASSLVPSSYNEQFF,TGTGCCAGCAGCTTAGTCCCGAGCTCCTACAATGAGCAGTTCTTC
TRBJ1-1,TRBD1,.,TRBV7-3,CASSPTGTGGFLDTEAFF,TGTGCCAGCAGCCCCACCGGGACAGGGGGATTCTTAGACACTGAAGCTTTCTTT
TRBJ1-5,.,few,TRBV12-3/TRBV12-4,CASRPDRYNQPQHF,TGTGCCAGCAGGCCCGACAGGTACAATCAGCCCCAGCATTTT
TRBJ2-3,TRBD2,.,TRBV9,CASSAPLAGGPDTQYF,TGTGCCAGCAGCGCCCCACTAGCGGGGGGGCCAGATACGCAGTATTTT
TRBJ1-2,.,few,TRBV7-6,CASSLKGDSRSGYTF,TGTGCCAGCAGCTTAAAGGGGGATTCGCGTTCTGGCTACACCTTC
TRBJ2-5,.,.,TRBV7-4,CASSRSGSGQETQNF,TGTGCCAGCAGTCGAAGTGGTAGCGGACAAGAGACCCAGAACTTC
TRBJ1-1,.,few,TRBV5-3,CASSLGSTAMNTEAFF,TGTGCCAGCAGCTTGGGTAGCACCGCCATGAACACTGAAGCTTTCTTT
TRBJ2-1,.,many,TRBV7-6,CASRPLATLSNEQFF,TGTGCCAGCAGGCCCCTAGCGACTTTAAGCAATGAGCAGTTCTTC
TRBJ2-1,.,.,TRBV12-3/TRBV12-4,CASTLGYANEQFF,TGTGCCAGCACCCTGGGTTATGCCAATGAGCAGTTCTTC
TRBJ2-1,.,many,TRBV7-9,CASSVEREGVDEQFF,TGTGCCAGCAGCGTGGAACGCGAGGGAGTCGATGAGCAGTTCTTC
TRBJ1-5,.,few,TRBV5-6,CASSLARGDYSNQPQHF,TGTGCCAGCAGCTTGGCCCGGGGCGATTATAGCAATCAGCCCCAGCATTTT
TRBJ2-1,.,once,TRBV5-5,CASSLATDRYLNEQFF,TGTGCCAGCAGCTTGGCGACAGATAGGTACCTCAATGAGCAGTTCTTC
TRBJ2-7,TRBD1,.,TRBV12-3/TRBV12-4,CASSRSRMGTASYEQYF,TGTGCCAGCAGCAGGTCAAGAATGGGGACAGCCTCCTACGAGCAGTACTTC
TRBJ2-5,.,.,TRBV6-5,CASSLLGGLRETQYF,TGTGCCAGCAGCCTGCTTGGGGGCCTGCGGGAGACCCAGTACTTC
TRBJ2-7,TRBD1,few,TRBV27,CASSPGTAVGEQYF,TGTGCCAGCAGTCCGGGGACAGCCGTGGGCGAGCAGTACTTC
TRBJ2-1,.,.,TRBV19,CASSIRRGAYNEQFF,TGTGCCAGTAGTATTCGGAGGGGGGCCTACAATGAGCAGTTCTTC
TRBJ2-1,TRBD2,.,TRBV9,CASSVGLAGVEQFF,TGTGCCAGCAGCGTAGGACTAGCGGGGGTTGAGCAGTTCTTC
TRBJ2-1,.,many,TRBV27,CASSLRGNNEQFF,TGTGCCAGCAGTTTAAGAGGGAACAATGAGCAGTTCTTC
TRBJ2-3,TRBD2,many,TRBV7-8,CASSLEYKWLAGGGSTDTQYF,TGTGCCAGCAGCTTAGAGTATAAATGGCTAGCGGGGGGCGGGAGCACAGATACGCAGTATTTT
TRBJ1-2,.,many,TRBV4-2,CASSLTPRADYGYTF,TGTGCCAGCAGCCTCACACCCCGCGCGGACTATGGCTACACCTTC
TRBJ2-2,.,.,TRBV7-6,CASSPQTGTGELFF,TGTGCCAGCAGCCCTCAAACAGGGACCGGGGAGCTGTTTTTT
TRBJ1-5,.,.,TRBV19,CASTNGVGWNQPQHF,TGTGCCAGTACCAATGGCGTAGGGTGGAATCAGCCCCAGCATTTT
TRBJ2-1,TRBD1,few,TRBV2,CASSDPSGQGTIVSYNEQFF,TGTGCCAGCAGTGACCCCTCGGGACAGGGGACCATCGTATCCTACAATGAGCAGTTCTTC
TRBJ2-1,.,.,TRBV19,CASSILGKNNEQFF,TGTGCCAGTAGTATTCTGGGCAAGAACAATGAGCAGTTCTTC
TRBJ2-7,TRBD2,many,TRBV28,CASSYSGDSYEQYF,TGTGCCAGCAGTTATAGCGGGGACTCCTACGAGCAGTACTTC
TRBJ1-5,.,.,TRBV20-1,CSARARKGPQPQHF,TGCAGTGCTAGAGCCCGGAAGGGGCCGCAGCCCCAGCATTTT
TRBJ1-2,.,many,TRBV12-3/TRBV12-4,CASRPWEAYGYTF,TGTGCCAGCAGGCCTTGGGAGGCCTATGGCTACACCTTC
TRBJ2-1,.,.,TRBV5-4,CASSQGEEPEQFF,TGTGCCAGCAGTCAAGGAGAGGAGCCTGAGCAGTTCTTC
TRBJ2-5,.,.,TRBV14,CASSQEIETQYF,TGTGCCAGCAGCCAAGAAATAGAGACCCAGTACTTC
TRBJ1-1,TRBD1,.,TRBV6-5,CASMGQGTTEAFF,TGTGCCAGCATGGGACAGGGAACAACTGAAGCTTTCTTT
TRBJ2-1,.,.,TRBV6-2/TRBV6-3,CASSHGNANEQFF,TGTGCCAGCAGTCACGGAAATGCTAATGAGCAGTTCTTC
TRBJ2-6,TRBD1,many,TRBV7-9,CASSSLVRQGTGANVLTF,TGTGCCAGCAGCTCGTTAGTTAGACAGGGGACCGGGGCCAACGTCCTGACTTTC
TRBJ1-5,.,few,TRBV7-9,CASSSQGLGQPQHF,TGTGCCAGCAGCTCCCAGGGTTTGGGTCAGCCCCAGCATTTT
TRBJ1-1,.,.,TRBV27,CASSLRTDPTEAFF,TGTGCCAGCAGTTTAAGGACAGACCCCACTGAAGCTTTCTTT
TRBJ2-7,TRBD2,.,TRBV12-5,CASPALAGIDEQYF,TGTGCTAGTCCAGCGTTAGCGGGGATCGACGAGCAGTACTTC